The entry that follows covers one TCR beta chain sequence. The antigen is not known. This entry belongs to a study of T cell repertoires in cytomegalovirus infection. Whole-study context: Recently identified HLA-C-restricted CMV epitopes were among the peptides used. It can be stated that public TCR beta signatures indicated CMV infection as well as a matching HLA type. Study-wide points: The ex vivo response showed dominance by HLA-C-restricted CMV-specific TCR beta clonotypes.

TCRdb re-called the reads through MiXCR, storing one row per CDR3 protein. The repertoire holds over 100,000 distinct CDR3 sequences, with around 28% as singletons. V lost 4 bases and J 10 bases, leaving 17 bases between the germline ends. The CDR3 is 13 residues long. The germline V gene encodes CDR1 SGHRS and CDR2 YFSETQ. This receptor was identified in a human donor in good health (CMV status not recorded). Some clones in this sample may be carry-over from other donors' samples. The specimen was CD8+ T cells from cultured PBMCs, collected from culture after CMV antigen stimulation. The chain carries TRBV5-1 and TRBJ2-5; TRBD1 might be the D (5 bases). The CDR3 reads CASSVDTASDQYF. The CDR3 DNA follows: TGCGCCAGCAGCGTGGACACGGCGTCGGACCAGTACTTC.